This T cell receptor beta chain was documented in a study of a mutant IDH1 vaccine in newly diagnosed glioma. Study summary: It was radiotherapy, temozolomide, or both that patients received previously, with most receiving both.

Trimming left V 9 bases short and J 0 bases short, with 11 bases between. This CDR3 region has 13 residues. Germline V CDR1 and CDR2: LNHDA, SQIVND (reference sequence). A word on this clone: No antigen is known for it.

Produced via immunoSEQ multiplex PCR; TCRdb's table is partial and in-frame only. The sample has 43,000 or so clones, about 81% seen once. Stated time point: week 23, last vaccination. Topical imiquimod was applied with each vaccine dose, which held 300 ug of mutant IDH1 20-mer peptide. This chain links TRBV19 with TRBJ1-2; D remains ambiguous. The source material was PBMCs, sampled from a glioma patient whose treatment included an IDH1 peptide vaccine. The clonotype originates from a woman in her late teens or twenties with glioma. Some clones in this sample may be carry-over from other donors' samples. In nucleotides, the CDR3 is TGTGCCAGCTTGGACCGAGCTAACTATGGCTACACCTTC. It specifies CASLDRANYGYTF. The full variable domain, completed using reference TRBV19 and TRBJ1-2, is DGGITQSPKYLFRKEGQNVTLSCEQNLNHDAMYWYRQDPGQGLRLIYYSQIVNDFQKGDIAEGYSVSREKKESFPLTVTSAQKNPTAFYLCASLDRANYGYTFGSGTRLTVV.